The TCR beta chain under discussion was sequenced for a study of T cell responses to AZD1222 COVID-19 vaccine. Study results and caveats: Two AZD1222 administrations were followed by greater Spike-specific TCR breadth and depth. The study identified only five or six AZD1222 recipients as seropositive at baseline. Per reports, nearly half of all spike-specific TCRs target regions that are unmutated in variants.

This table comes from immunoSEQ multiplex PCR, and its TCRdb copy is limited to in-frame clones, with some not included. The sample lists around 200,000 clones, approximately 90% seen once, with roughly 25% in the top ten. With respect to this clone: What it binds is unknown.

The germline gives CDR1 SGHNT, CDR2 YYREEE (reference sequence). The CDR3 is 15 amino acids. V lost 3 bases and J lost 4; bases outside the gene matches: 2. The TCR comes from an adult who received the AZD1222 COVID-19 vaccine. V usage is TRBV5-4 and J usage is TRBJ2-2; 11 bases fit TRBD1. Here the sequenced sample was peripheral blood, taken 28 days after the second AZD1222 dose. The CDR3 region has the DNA TGTGCCAGCAGCTCTGGGACAGGGGGCACCGGGGAGCTGTTTTTT. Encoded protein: CASSSGTGGTGELFF.